This T cell receptor beta chain was profiled in a study of T cells in Graves' hyperthyroidism and ophthalmopathy. Study outcomes and limitations: From stable hyperthyroidism, ophthalmopathy was set apart by a 13 V-J model.

With respect to this clonotype: Its specificity is unknown.

In germline, CDR1 is SNHLY, CDR2 FYNNEI. J gave up 8 bases and V 11 bases, and 8 bases lay outside the gene matches. The length of the CDR3 is 14 residues. Amplified regions were TCR beta CDR3 sequences from RNA transcripts. With the HTBI primer set, the TCR CDR3 went through a first round of RT-PCR. TCRdb itself ran the multiplex PCR reads through MiXCR, one entry per CDR3 protein. The sample lists approximately 570,000 distinct CDR3 sequences; approximately 20% were seen once. The source is a man aged 35-49 years with Graves' ophthalmopathy. The chain couples TRBV2 to TRBJ2-1, with 14 bases aligning to TRBD2. Material: blood. CDR3 DNA: TGTGCCGGCGGGACTAGCGGGAGAGGGCATGAGCAGTTCTTC. This sequence encodes CAGGTSGRGHEQFF.